This TCR beta chain was sequenced during a study of human T cells and chemical hapten exposure. Looking at the study overall: From small differences in pooled library volume came most of the variation in per-sample TCR yields.

V was pared by 7 bases and J by 0 bases, with 12 bases between. This CDR3 region has 15 residues. Germline assignment: CDR1 MGHRA and CDR2 YSYEKL. From the RACE reads, TCRdb called clonotypes with MiXCR, one entry per CDR3 protein. The table lists around 300,000 distinct CDR3 sequences, around 7.7% of them singletons. The sample holds many counts of this clonotype. The time point was: pre-sensitization, week 0. The treatment: therapeutic diphenylcyclopropenone sensitization with weekly scalp DPC. The chain recombines TRBV4-1 with TRBJ1-4, with D possibly TRBD1 on 5 matching bases. The TCR sequence derives from a man between 18 and 35 years old with alopecia areata. Some clones in this sample may be carry-over from other donors' samples. The sample consisted of whole blood, taken in connection with sensitization to the hapten diphenylcyclopropenone (DPC). CDR3 residues: CASNLRQTTNEKLFF. CDR3 bases: TGCGCCAGCAATCTGCGACAGACAACTAATGAAAAACTGTTTTTT.